This T cell receptor (beta chain) is from a study of cytomegalovirus exposure and HLA in healthy donors. Study-level findings and limits: Donors belonging to an Asian-associated ancestry cluster reportedly showed fewer N-insertions in productive TCRs than the roughly 700-donor mean, according to what a later analysis found. Presence/absence comparisons presumed near-even sequencing depth among donors.

Germline loops: CDR1 SGHVS, CDR2 FQNEAQ. With 6 bases clipped from V and 4 bases from J, the junction kept 11 bases outside the gene matches. CDR3 size: 15 residues. Amplification used 60 Vbeta primers and 13 Jbeta primers. Produced via immunoSEQ multiplex PCR; TCRdb's table is partial and in-frame only. The sample includes about 150,000 clones, around 72% of them seen just once. Details on this clone: Its antigen remains unknown.

The chain is built from TRBV7-8 and TRBJ2-5, with 7 bases lining up with TRBD1. Sequencing used PBMCs. This sequence originates from a man in his late teens or twenties in good health and CMV-seronegative. CDR3 in amino acids: CASSPSGQFLETQYF. The CDR3 coding sequence is TGTGCCAGCAGTCCATCGGGACAGTTCTTAGAGACCCAGTACTTC.